These 27 T cell receptor beta chains were all obtained from the same sample, sequenced in a study of Graves' ophthalmopathy and Graves' hyperthyroidism (dated by TCRdb to 2016 to 2018). The listed sequencing device is Illumina HiSeq 2000. TCR beta CDR3 regions were amplified from RNA transcripts for repertoire sequencing. HTBI primers and the Qiagen OneStep RT-PCR kit were used in a first-round RT-PCR, which was followed by a second-round multiplex PCR, size selection and purification. Clones were called with MiXCR by TCRdb after fastp trimmed the public reads at Q25, and only in-frame beta chains were retained. CDR3 protein duplicates are merged, each entry listing the most common genes and DNA. Here the sample has approximately 380,000 distinct CDR3 sequences; 21% occur a single time. The ten top clones hold under 3.5% of the sample. The source material was peripheral blood. The receptors originated from a woman aged 18-29 years with stable Graves' hyperthyroidism. Donor details come from another sample of the same person, matched by shared clones.

There are many counts of this clonotype. The J gene is TRBJ2-7, the V gene TRBV4-2, with unresolved D. V lost 0 bases to trimming and J lost 3 bases, with 9 bases between them. The CDR3 is made up of 14 amino acids. Germline-derived CDR1 and CDR2 are LGHNA and YNFKEQ. CDR3 coding DNA: TGTGCCAGCAGCCAAGAGTCTCTAAGCTACGAGCAGTACTTC. It specifies CASSQESLSYEQYF.

This clonotype has just a few counts. The chain combines TRBV30 with TRBJ2-3; 7 bases align to TRBD1. This CDR3 is built from 13 residues. Trimming cost V 4 bases and J 4 bases; bases outside gene matches: 5. CDR1 is GTSNPN and CDR2 is SVGIG in the germline V gene (reference sequence). This chain's CDR3 is CAWTGGSSDTQYF. CDR3 bases: TGTGCCTGGACAGGGGGATCGTCAGATACGCAGTATTTT.

The chain employs TRBV15 and TRBJ1-2, with D possibly TRBD1 on 5 matching bases. The CDR3 contains 14 residues. Germline-derived CDR1 and CDR2 are LNHNV and YYDKDF (reference sequence). The V and J ends lost 0 bases and 5 bases respectively, with 10 bases between them. The CDR3 DNA sequence: TGTGCCACCAGCAGAGAGGGGCAGGGATATGGCTACACCTTC. It translates to CATSREGQGYGYTF.

J is TRBJ2-7 and V is TRBV7-3, with TRBD2 matching over 7 bases. V lost 9 bases to trimming and J lost 3 bases; unmatched junction nucleotides: 23. The CDR3 consists of 18 residues. Germline lookup yields CDR1 SGHTA and CDR2 FQGTGA. CDR3 sequence (DNA): TGTGCCAGTCCGACGTTGCTAGCGGAGTTCATATCTCACTACGAGCAGTACTTC. Translated, it gives CASPTLLAEFISHYEQYF.

This clonotype was seen repeatedly, ten times or more. The chain combines TRBV3-1 with TRBJ1-1; possible D gene TRBD1, 5 bases. The CDR3 contains 11 residues. Between the trimmed V and J ends, which lost 2 bases and 8 bases, there was a span of 6 bases. The germline V gene encodes CDR1 LGHDT and CDR2 YNNKEL (reference sequence). The CDR3 sequence is CASSQSGEAFF. For the CDR3, the DNA is TGTGCCAGCAGCCAATCAGGGGAAGCTTTCTTT.

Details on this clonotype: A much larger clone lies one base from this, so it may be a read error. The chain has TRBV6-1 and TRBJ2-1, with D possibly TRBD2 on 5 matching bases. Germline V gene sequence: CDR1 MNHNS, CDR2 SASEGT. This CDR3 region has 15 residues. In DNA form, the CDR3 reads TGTGCCAGCAGCTGGGAGCATAGCTCCTACAATGAGAAGTTCTTC. It encodes CASSWEHSSYNEKFF.

The CDR3 DNA follows: TGTGCCAGCAGCTTATTCGCAGGTGGTTACGAGCAGTACTTC. Protein product: CASSLFAGGYEQYF. The chain carries TRBV13 and TRBJ2-7; D not certain. This CDR3 is built from 14 residues. Germline-derived CDR1 and CDR2 are PRHDT and FYEKMQ (reference sequence). V shed 2 bases and J shed 4 bases, with 12 bases lying between them.

J is TRBJ1-2 and V is TRBV13; the match to TRBD1 covers 9 bases. V gave up 2 bases and J gave up 6 bases; unmatched junction bases: 1. The length of the CDR3 is 13 residues. Germline V gene data show CDR1 as PRHDT and CDR2 as FYEKMQ (reference sequence). CDR3 in amino acids: CASSLHRGHGYTF. CDR3 bases: TGTGCCAGCAGCTTACACAGGGGGCATGGCTACACCTTC. Looking up the rest from reference TRBV13 and TRBJ1-2 gives the full variable domain: AAGVIQSPRHLIKEKRETATLKCYPIPRHDTVYWYQQGPGQDPQFLISFYEKMQSDKGSIPDRFSAQQFSDYHSELNMSSLELGDSALYFCASSLHRGHGYTFGSGTRLTVV.

The sample holds many counts of this clonotype. The chain links TRBV6-5 to TRBJ1-5, with TRBD1 identical over 7 bases. The CDR3 length is 15 residues. Trimming removed 4 bases from V and 3 bases from J; junction bases left unmatched: 6. Germline loops: CDR1 MNHEY, CDR2 SVGAGI. The CDR3 DNA reads as TGTGCCAGCAGTTTGCACGGGACAGACAATCAGCCCCAGCATTTT. Its protein product is CASSLHGTDNQPQHF.

This clonotype came up many times. This chain joins TRBV19 and TRBJ1-2, with D perhaps matching TRBD1 (5 bases). The germline CDR1 and CDR2 sequences are LNHDA and SQIVND (reference sequence). The CDR3 sequence is 13 residues long. V shed 5 bases and J shed 7 bases, with 14 bases lying between them. CDR3 protein: CASSAQGGVGYTF. DNA of the CDR3: TGTGCCAGTAGTGCCCAGGGAGGGGTTGGCTACACCTTC. Full variable domain (missing parts from reference TRBV19 and TRBJ1-2): DGGITQSPKYLFRKEGQNVTLSCEQNLNHDAMYWYRQDPGQGLRLIYYSQIVNDFQKGDIAEGYSVSREKKESFPLTVTSAQKNPTAFYLCASSAQGGVGYTFGSGTRLTVV.

This rearrangement joins TRBV12-3 or TRBV12-4 to TRBJ1-5; the D is unclear. V lost 9 bases and J lost 7, with 13 bases in between. The CDR3 is 12 amino acids. CDR3 loop: CASATADQPQHF. CDR3 DNA sequence: TGTGCCAGTGCTACGGCCGACCAGCCCCAGCATTTT.

This clonotype has ten or more counts. The V call is TRBV25-1, the J call TRBJ1-5; 11 bases line up with TRBD1. Germline CDR1 reads MGHDK; CDR2 reads SYGVNS. The V gene end was trimmed by 4 bases and the J gene end by 2 bases; junction bases not matched to a gene: 1. The CDR3 is made up of 15 amino acids. CDR3 amino acids: CASSGDRGGNQPQHF. For the CDR3, the DNA is TGTGCCAGCAGTGGGGACAGGGGGGGCAATCAGCCCCAGCATTTT.

In this sample, this clonotype turned up a few times. The chain links TRBV7-2 to TRBJ1-5; 8 bases fit TRBD1. CDR3 length equals 14 residues. CDR1 and CDR2 (germline): SGHTA, FQGNSA. V trimming: 5 bases; J trimming: 6 bases; junction bases outside the gene matches: 6. The CDR3 reads CASSPGQARQPQHF. CDR3 in DNA: TGTGCCAGCAGCCCGGGACAGGCGCGTCAGCCCCAGCATTTT.

This clonotype has a single count. V and J are TRBV6-4 and TRBJ2-5; 7 positions agree with TRBD1. V shed 8 bases, J shed 4 bases, and the junction held 4 bases outside the gene matches. The CDR3 contains 12 residues. The germline CDR1 and CDR2 sequences are MRHNA and SNTAGT. The CDR3 is CASAQGTETQYF. The CDR3 DNA is TGTGCCAGCGCACAGGGGACAGAGACCCAGTACTTC.

This rearrangement joins TRBV6-1 to TRBJ2-7; TRBD1 agrees at 7 bases. The CDR3 consists of 14 residues. Germline V gene sequence: CDR1 MNHNS, CDR2 SASEGT. The V gene end was trimmed by 7 bases and the J gene end by 3 bases; junction bases not matched to a gene: 9. The CDR3 nucleotides are TGTGCCAGCAATACACAGGGGATGGGCTACGAGCAGTACTTC. Residues: CASNTQGMGYEQYF.

Ten or more counts support this clonotype. The chain joins TRBV6-1 to TRBJ1-1; no clear D gene. Germline V lookup: CDR1 MNHNS, CDR2 SASEGT. V lost 6 bases to trimming and J lost 0 bases, with 8 bases between them. There are 13 residues in the CDR3. CDR3 nucleotide sequence: TGTGCCAGCAGACGGACCATGAACACTGAAGCTTTCTTT. It yields the protein CASRRTMNTEAFF.

Many counts were recorded for this clonotype. The rearrangement links TRBV20-1 to TRBJ1-5, with D maybe TRBD1 (6 bases). The CDR3 sequence is 13 residues long. The germline CDR1 and CDR2 sequences are DFQATT and SNEGSKA (reference sequence). V lost 6 bases and J 6 bases, leaving 15 bases between the germline ends. CDR3 sequence reads: CSAQTGSFQPQHF. CDR3 nucleotide sequence: TGCAGTGCACAGACAGGCTCTTTTCAGCCCCAGCATTTT.

This clonotype was detected only a few times. The V and J genes are TRBV15 and TRBJ2-7; D possibly matches TRBD1 or TRBD2 (5 bases each). V was trimmed by 5 bases and J by 3 bases, leaving 14 bases between them. The length of the CDR3 is 14 residues. The V gene's germline CDR1 is LNHNV and CDR2 YYDKDF (reference sequence). The CDR3: CATSPGTGDYEQYF. As DNA, the CDR3 is TGTGCCACCAGCCCCGGGACCGGAGACTACGAGCAGTACTTC.

The table lists this clonotype with many counts. The chain combines TRBV12-3 or TRBV12-4 with TRBJ2-2, with D perhaps being TRBD1 or TRBD2 (6 bases each). The CDR3 sequence is 16 residues long. Deletions cut 6 bases from V and 4 bases from J, with 18 bases between. CDR3 amino acids: CASSLDRRARTGELFF. The DNA of the CDR3 is TGTGCCAGCAGCCTTGACAGGAGGGCGCGCACCGGGGAGCTGTTTTTT.

This clonotype appeared many times. The chain uses TRBV20-1 and TRBJ2-2; TRBD2 matches 13 bases. Germline-derived CDR1 and CDR2 are DFQATT and SNEGSKA (reference sequence). The J segment lost 4 bases and the V segment lost 3 bases, leaving 2 bases of the junction unmatched. This CDR3 is built from 15 residues. In nucleotides, the CDR3 is TGCAGTGCTAGGAGACTAGCGGGAGGCACCGGGGAGCTGTTTTTT. It is translated as CSARRLAGGTGELFF.

The genes are TRBV7-3 and TRBJ2-7; 11 bases map to TRBD1. The junction had 15 bases not matched to a gene; V was cut back by 4 bases and J by 4 bases. Germline V gives CDR1 SGHTA, CDR2 FQGTGA. The CDR3 has 18 amino acids. This CDR3 reads CASSSGTGGPRRLYEQYF. Here the CDR3 DNA reads TGTGCCAGCAGCTCCGGGACAGGGGGGCCTAGGCGCCTTTACGAGCAGTACTTC.

This clonotype was found many times. The V gene is TRBV5-1, the J gene TRBJ2-7; no firm D call. Germline CDR1 is SGHRS and CDR2 is YFSETQ. V dropped 0 bases and J dropped 3 bases, with 7 bases sitting between them. This CDR3 spans 13 amino acids. CDR3 region: CASSLAQGYEQYF. CDR3 coding DNA: TGCGCCAGCAGCTTGGCACAAGGCTACGAGCAGTACTTC.

This chain links TRBV30 with TRBJ1-3; unclear D gene. This CDR3 spans 16 amino acids. Germline V gene lookup returns CDR1 GTSNPN and CDR2 SVGIG (reference sequence). V was shortened by 0 bases and J by 0 bases, with 12 bases between the two germline ends. As DNA, the CDR3 is TGTGCCTGGAGTGTCTCGGACCGAATCTCTGGAAACACCATATATTTT. It yields the protein CAWSVSDRISGNTIYF.

With respect to this clonotype: This may arise from a read error, as a much more abundant clone is one base away. The final CDR3 position lacks the conserved phenylalanine or tryptophan, pointing to a likely read error. V and J are TRBV12-5 and TRBJ2-2, with TRBD1 matching 11 bases. The V and J ends lost 1 base and 6 bases, in that order; junction bases with no gene match: 16. Germline-derived CDR1 and CDR2 are LGHNT and FRNRAP. The CDR3 has 20 residues. The CDR3 protein is CASGLATTRTGGYVAGELFY. CDR3 DNA: TGTGCTAGTGGTTTGGCCACCACCCGGACAGGGGGCTATGTAGCCGGGGAGCTGTTTTAT.

J is TRBJ1-2 and V is TRBV28, with D perhaps TRBD1 (5 bases). The germline V gene has CDR1 MDHEN and CDR2 SYDVKM. CDR3 length equals 14 residues. Trimming pared 8 bases from V and 8 bases from J, leaving 21 bases between. CDR3 protein: CASFVRHRGVGYTF. The CDR3 DNA sequence: TGTGCCAGCTTTGTGAGACACCGGGGGGTGGGCTACACCTTC.

This clonotype was detected ten times or more. The chain links TRBV6-6 to TRBJ2-7; 8 bases match TRBD1. CDR3 length equals 14 residues. The germline V gene encodes CDR1 MNHNY and CDR2 SVGAGI (reference sequence). The V gene end was trimmed by 6 bases and the J gene end by 5 bases; junction bases not matched to a gene: 9. The CDR3 bases are TGTGCCAGCAGGTCCGGGACAGGACGTAACGAGCAGTACTTC. It translates to CASRSGTGRNEQYF.

The chain couples TRBV12-3 or TRBV12-4 to TRBJ2-5, with a tentative D call TRBD2 (6 bases). The germline V and J ends were trimmed by 6 bases and 3 bases, with 14 bases remaining between them. The CDR3 is made up of 14 amino acids. This CDR3 reads CASSPFSGEETQYF. CDR3 DNA: TGTGCCAGCAGCCCTTTTTCGGGGGAAGAGACCCAGTACTTC.